A selection of T cell receptor beta chains follows, all from one sample in a study of blood T cells in healthy people across ages. Via MiXCR, TCRdb re-called the 5' RACE reads, giving one row per CDR3 protein. The repertoire has approximately 1.5 million distinct CDR3 sequences, around 35% of them found once; the top ten carry approximately 10%. The sequenced sample was blood. These receptors were obtained from a woman in her twenties or thirties in good health. Each CDR3 is given with its conserved first and last residue.

V gene,CDR3 protein
TRBV29-1,CSVDAAYNEQFF
TRBV28,CASSLAGQANTGELFF
TRBV3-1,CASANNYGYTF
TRBV27,CASSLSIWTGRTGELFF
TRBV6-1,CASRLGGYSYEQYF
TRBV20-1,CSARTSGRKETQYF
TRBV7-9,CASSTRDRGRTSSYNEQFF
TRBV12-3/TRBV12-4,CASRYNGTQSYNEQFF
TRBV28,CASSLWGVSTDTQYF
TRBV12-3/TRBV12-4,CASSLFWTSSYEQYF
TRBV11-1,CASSLDFSYEQYF
TRBV29-1,CSVDVGGSTNEKLFF
TRBV2,CASSEEGLVVGEQFF
TRBV2,CASSDMVGGGAPEQYF
TRBV9,CASSVGSSGGAYEQYF
TRBV12-3/TRBV12-4,CANSLVPKGNYTF
TRBV6-1,CASSDGPNSNQPQHF
TRBV6-2/TRBV6-3,CASSSTFSRGRAHGELFF
TRBV28,CANSPRGAHTQYF
TRBV5-6,CASSLGPGNIQYF
TRBV28,CASSPKLNFRETQYF
TRBV6-1,CASSRGVGQGADYGYTF
TRBV2,CASGRPTRNYGYTF
TRBV6-6,CATLGWEAGDTQYF
TRBV4-1,CASSQDWAGTYEQYF
TRBV3-1,CASSQGENEQFF
TRBV25-1,CASSGRTADTDTQYF
TRBV5-6,CASSTRTGTTYEQYF
TRBV30,CAWSSTSGRAGEQFF
TRBV11-2,CASSLDRRREIPNEQFF
TRBV28,CASSTLGTSWFF
TRBV27,CASSADPGHLNTEAFF
TRBV20-1,CSALSLSGGPAVFGEQFF
TRBV7-6,CASSLILGNTGELFF
TRBV18,CASSPPGASSGNTIYF
TRBV28,CASSFLEATNYGYTF
TRBV3-1,CASSQTGTTSEQYF
TRBV28,CASSLSKLETQYF
TRBV20-1,CSASHGGGRNTDTQYF
TRBV28,CASTNPSLRETQYF
TRBV6-1,CASRLLGTQYF
TRBV18,CASSPLVTSSSEQFF
TRBV19,CASSIWGDTQYF
TRBV4-1,CASSQDGVRGNTEAFF
TRBV4-1,CASSHQGQGAFLNEKLFF
TRBV5-1,CASSGLFGDPSYEQYF
TRBV3-1,CASSQGTPHTQYF
TRBV5-4,CASSMSPNYGYTF
TRBV5-6,CATTLQGAGANVLTF
TRBV7-8,CAGSGDRRVNTEAFF
TRBV20-1,CSATRTDSYEQYF
TRBV15,CATEDGQGLYGYTF
TRBV6-2/TRBV6-3,CASSYPQGGDGYTF
TRBV6-6,CASSYSRLAQYF
TRBV12-3/TRBV12-4,CASRGTGAASWGTEAFF
TRBV5-1,CASRRPDRENGYTF
TRBV14,CASSPIASGGNERFF
TRBV6-1,CAGLTGGLGTDTQYF
TRBV12-3/TRBV12-4,CASRAGDSSYNEQFF
TRBV6-5,CASRLLTNTEAFF